This T cell receptor beta chain is drawn from a study of blood T cell repertoires in COVID-19. The V and J ends lost 7 bases and 1 base respectively, with 15 bases between them. Germline lookup yields CDR1 PRHDT and CDR2 FYEKMQ (reference sequence). The CDR3 is 15 residues long. In the authors' workflow: Reference gene primer amplification yielded estimated nucleated cell counts. The data were produced by immunoSEQ multiplex PCR, yet TCRdb's version contains in-frame clones alone and is incomplete. V, J and clone size are taken as reported in that table, and D and trimming were inferred from the DNA itself. Here the sample spans about 81,000 clones, about 83% being singletons.

This sequence originates from a woman in her seventies with acute or convalescent COVID-19. Sequenced: peripheral blood. The V gene is TRBV13, the J gene TRBJ2-3; D may be TRBD2 (6 bases). The DNA for the CDR3 is TGTGCCAGCACTCGGCGGGGCCGGGGCACAGATACGCAGTATTTT. Translation gives CASTRRGRGTDTQYF. Supplemented by reference TRBV13 and TRBJ2-3, the full variable domain reads AAGVIQSPRHLIKEKRETATLKCYPIPRHDTVYWYQQGPGQDPQFLISFYEKMQSDKGSIPDRFSAQQFSDYHSELNMSSLELGDSALYFCASTRRGRGTDTQYFGPGTRLTVL.